The clone carrying this T cell receptor beta chain was picked up many times. Antigen unknown. Primed by a sample-barcoded 5' primer and a J-beta primer mix, a second PCR proceeded for 7 to 11 cycles. Researchers report that a template-switch adaptor with 12 random nucleotides tagged each cDNA molecule. MiXCR was run by TCRdb on the 5' RACE reads, yielding one entry per CDR3 protein. The sample lists approximately 2,000,000 distinct CDR3 sequences, 35% to 50% occurring once. With 3 bases removed from V and 6 bases from J, the gap between germline ends came to 8 bases. The CDR3 runs to 12 residues. Germline V gene data show CDR1 as SGHTA and CDR2 as FQGNSA. Aged roughly 6 to 100, donors were systemically healthy Caucasians from Russia. The sample belongs to a study of blood T cells in healthy people across ages. Findings and limits, study-wide: Age showed a roughly linear inverse relationship with TCR beta diversity per million T cells.

The sample was blood. This sequence was found in a human donor in good health. The chain recombines TRBV7-2 with TRBJ1-2, with D tentatively TRBD1 (5 bases). CDR3 coding DNA: TGTGCCAGCAGCTTCCAGGGTAATGGCTACACCTTC. Translated: CASSFQGNGYTF.